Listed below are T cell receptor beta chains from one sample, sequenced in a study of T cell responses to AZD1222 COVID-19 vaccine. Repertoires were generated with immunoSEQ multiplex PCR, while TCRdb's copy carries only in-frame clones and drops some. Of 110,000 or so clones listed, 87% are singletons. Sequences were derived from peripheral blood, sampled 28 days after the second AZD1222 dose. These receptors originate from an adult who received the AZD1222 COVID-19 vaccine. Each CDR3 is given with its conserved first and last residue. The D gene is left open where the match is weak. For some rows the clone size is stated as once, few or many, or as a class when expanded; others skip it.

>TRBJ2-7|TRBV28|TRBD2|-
TGTGCCACCAGACTAGCGGGAGGCTCCTACGAGCAGTACTTC
CATRLAGGSYEQYF
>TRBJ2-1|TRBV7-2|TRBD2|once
TGTGCCAGCAGCACGCCGGGACTAGCGGGAGGACCATCCTACAATGAGCAGTTCTTC
CASSTPGLAGGPSYNEQFF
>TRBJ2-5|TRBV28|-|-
TGTGCCAGCAGTTTGGGCGGGAACCGCCATTTGGAGACCCAGTACTTC
CASSLGGNRHLETQYF
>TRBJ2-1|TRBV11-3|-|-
TGTGCCAGCAGCTTAGATCGGGCGAGGCAGTTCTTC
CASSLDRARQFF
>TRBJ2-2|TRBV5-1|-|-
TGCGCCAGCAGCTTTTCTAGCGTAAGGACCGGGGAGCTGTTTTTT
CASSFSSVRTGELFF
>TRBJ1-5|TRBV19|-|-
TGTGCCAGTAGTGAGCAGGGTACCTTTAGCAATCAGCCCCAGCATTTT
CASSEQGTFSNQPQHF
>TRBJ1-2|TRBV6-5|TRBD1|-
TGTGCCAGGGGACTGGGGACAGAGGCTAACTATGGCTACACCTTC
CARGLGTEANYGYTF
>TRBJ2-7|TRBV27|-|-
TGTGCCAGCAGTTTATCGGGCCTAGCCCTCTACGAGCAGTACTTC
CASSLSGLALYEQYF
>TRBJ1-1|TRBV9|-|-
TGTGCCAGCAGCGTGGGAGGCACTGAAGCTTTCTTT
CASSVGGTEAFF
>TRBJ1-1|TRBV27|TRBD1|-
TGTGCCAGCAGTCACAACCCAGGGGGCAACACTGAAGCTTTCTTT
CASSHNPGGNTEAFF
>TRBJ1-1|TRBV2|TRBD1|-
TGTGCCAGCAGTCCGACAGGGAGAAACACTGAAGCTTTCTTT
CASSPTGRNTEAFF
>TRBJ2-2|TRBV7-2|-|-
TGTGCCAGCAGCCGTCCTTCGGGGAGTGTCGGGGAGCTGTTTTTT
CASSRPSGSVGELFF
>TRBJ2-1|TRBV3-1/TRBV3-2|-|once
TGTGCCAGCAGCCTACTGGGCGGGGAGAATGAGCAGTTCTTC
CASSLLGGENEQFF
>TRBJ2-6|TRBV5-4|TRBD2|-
TGTGCCAGCAGCTCGGCTCGCGGGGGAAGTGGGGCCAACGTCCTGACTTTC
CASSSARGGSGANVLTF
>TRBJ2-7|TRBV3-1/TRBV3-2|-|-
TGTGCCAGCAGCCGGGTTTCGAGCTCCTACGAGCAGTACTTC
CASSRVSSSYEQYF
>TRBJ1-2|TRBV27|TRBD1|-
TGTGCCAGCAGCCTAACGACAGGGGGCCGTAACTATGGCTACACCTTC
CASSLTTGGRNYGYTF
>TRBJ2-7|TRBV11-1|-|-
TGTGCCAGCAGCTTACGTCGGGGCAGGGGTCACAACGAGCAGTACTTC
CASSLRRGRGHNEQYF
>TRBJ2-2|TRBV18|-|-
TGTGCCAGCTCACCAGAAAGTTACTACGAGCTGTTTTTT
CASSPESYYELFF
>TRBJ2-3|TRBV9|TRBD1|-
TGTGCCAGCAGCCCCGGGACAGGGATTACAGATACGCAGTATTTT
CASSPGTGITDTQYF
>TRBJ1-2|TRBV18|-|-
TGTGCCAGCTCACCAAAAGATGGCTACACCTTC
CASSPKDGYTF
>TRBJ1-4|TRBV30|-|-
TGTGCCTGGAGTCCACAGGGCCCCAGAGAAAAACTGTTTTTT
CAWSPQGPREKLFF
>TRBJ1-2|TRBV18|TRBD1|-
TGTGCCAGCTCACTCCAGGGGGGCCAGGGCTACACCTTC
CASSLQGGQGYTF
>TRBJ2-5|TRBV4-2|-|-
TGTGCCAGCAGCCAAGAACGGCCAACGACCCAGTACTTC
CASSQERPTTQYF
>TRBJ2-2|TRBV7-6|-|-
TGTGCCAGCAGCGCCGGACCGATCCGTGGGGGCGGGGAGCTGTTTTTT
CASSAGPIRGGGELFF
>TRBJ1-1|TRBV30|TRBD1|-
TGTGCCTGGGGACAGGGGTTTGGAGCTTTCTTT
CAWGQGFGAFF
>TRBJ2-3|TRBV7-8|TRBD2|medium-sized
TGTGCCAGCAGCCCCGCCGGGCGGGAGTTAGATACGCAGTATTTT
CASSPAGRELDTQYF
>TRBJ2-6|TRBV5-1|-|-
TGCGCCAGCAACGCGGGCCCTGGGGCCAACGTCCTGACTTTC
CASNAGPGANVLTF
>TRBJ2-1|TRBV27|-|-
TGTGCCAGCACCTCGTTCAATTCGGGACAAAAAGGGCTGAATGAGCAGTTCTTC
CASTSFNSGQKGLNEQFF
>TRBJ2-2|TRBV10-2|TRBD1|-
TGCGCCAGCAGTGAGTCAGGGGGCGCGGACACCGGGGAGCTGTTTTTT
CASSESGGADTGELFF
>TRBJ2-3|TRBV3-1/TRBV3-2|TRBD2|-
TGTGCCAGCAGCCTAGCGGGAGGGGGCGATACGCAGTATTTT
CASSLAGGGDTQYF
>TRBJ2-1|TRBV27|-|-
TGTGCCAGCAGTTTAATGGTGGGAGCGGGTAACAATGAGCAGTTCTTC
CASSLMVGAGNNEQFF
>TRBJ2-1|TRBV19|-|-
TGTGCCAGTAGTATAGATCTCAATTTGTACAATGAGCAGTTCTTC
CASSIDLNLYNEQFF
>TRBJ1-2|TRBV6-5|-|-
TGTGCCAGCATTCGTCTCGGGGGGAACTATGGCTACACCTTC
CASIRLGGNYGYTF
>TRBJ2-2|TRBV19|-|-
TGTGCCAGTAGTCCAACAGGGCTGGCCACCGGGGAGCTGTTTTTT
CASSPTGLATGELFF
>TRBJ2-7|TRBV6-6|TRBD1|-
TGTGCCAGCAGCCCCCGACAGGGTTCCTACGAGCAGTACTTC
CASSPRQGSYEQYF
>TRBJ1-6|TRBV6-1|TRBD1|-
TGTGCCAGCAGTGAACCGGGGACAGGGCGGAGTTCACCCCTCCACTTT
CASSEPGTGRSSPLHF
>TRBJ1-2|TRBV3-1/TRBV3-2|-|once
TGTGCCAGCAGCCAAGCAGGACAGAACTCCTACACCTTC
CASSQAGQNSYTF
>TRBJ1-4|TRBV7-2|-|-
TGTGCCAGCAGCTTAAGACAGGACAGTGGAAAACTGTTTTTT
CASSLRQDSGKLFF
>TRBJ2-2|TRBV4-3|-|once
TGCGCCAGCAGCCAAGCTGGAAGCTATCCGGTCACCGGGGAGCTGTTTTTT
CASSQAGSYPVTGELFF
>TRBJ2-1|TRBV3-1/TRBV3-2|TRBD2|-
TGTGCCAGCAGCCAAGAAACGACTAGCGGTTCCTACAATGAGCAGTTCTTC
CASSQETTSGSYNEQFF
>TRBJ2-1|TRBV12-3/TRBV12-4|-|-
TGTGCCAGCAGCCTAGCCCTCTACAATGAGCAGTTCTTC
CASSLALYNEQFF
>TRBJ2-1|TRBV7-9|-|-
TGTGCCAGCAGCACTATACGGGGGTCCCCGTCGTCTGAGCAGTTCTTC
CASSTIRGSPSSEQFF
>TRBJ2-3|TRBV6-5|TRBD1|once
TGTGCCAGCAGAAGACAGGGGGGGACAGATACGCAGTATTTT
CASRRQGGTDTQYF
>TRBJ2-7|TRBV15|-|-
TGTGCCACCAGCAGTCGCCCGGACATACCGAAGTACTTC
CATSSRPDIPKYF
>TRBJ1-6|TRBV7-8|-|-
TGTGCCAGCAGCTTAGCCGGTACCAGTAATTCACCCCTCCACTTT
CASSLAGTSNSPLHF
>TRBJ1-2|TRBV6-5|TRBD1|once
TGTGCCAGCAGTTACATATCAGGGGGGGACTATGGCTACACCTTC
CASSYISGGDYGYTF
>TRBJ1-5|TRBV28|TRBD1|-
TGTGCCAGCAGTACCCCGGGACAGGGGGTTCAGCCCCAGCATTTT
CASSTPGQGVQPQHF
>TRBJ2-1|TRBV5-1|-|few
TGCGCCAGCAGCTCCACAACTAGCTCCTACAATGAGCAGTTCTTC
CASSSTTSSYNEQFF